A single sample is the source of the 13 T cell receptor beta chains below, sequenced in a study of Graves' ophthalmopathy and Graves' hyperthyroidism. The authors amplified TCR beta CDR3 regions, and they did so from RNA transcripts for repertoire sequencing. Investigators did first-round RT-PCR with HTBI primers, then second-round multiplex PCR. Via MiXCR, TCRdb re-called the multiplex PCR reads, giving one row per CDR3 protein. The sample carries fewer than 600,000 distinct CDR3 sequences, approximately 14% recorded once. The source material was blood. The receptor source for this set is a woman in her twenties or thirties with Graves' ophthalmopathy.

This clonotype was observed at least ten times. V and J are TRBV15 and TRBJ1-5; D not resolved. Germline CDR1 reads LNHNV; CDR2 reads YYDKDF (reference sequence). V was cut by 1 base and J by 9 bases, with 13 bases left in between. This CDR3 is built from 14 residues. The CDR3 is CATSRVGGLRPQHF. The CDR3 nucleotides are TGTGCCACCAGCAGAGTCGGTGGGTTAAGGCCCCAGCATTTT. Based on the CDR3 plus reference TRBV15 and TRBJ1-5, the full variable domain is DAMVIQNPRYQVTQFGKPVTLSCSQTLNHNVMYWYQQKSSQAPKLLFHYYDKDFNNEADTPDNFQSRRPNTSFCFLDIRSPGLGDTAMYLCATSRVGGLRPQHFGDGTRLSIL.

This clonotype showed up many times. The chain combines TRBV11-3 with TRBJ2-2, with D perhaps TRBD1 (6 bases). The CDR3 totals 15 residues. Trimming took off 6 bases at V and 0 bases at J, with 11 bases between the two ends. CDR1 and CDR2 (germline): SGHNT, YENEEA. The CDR3: CASSPPGANTGELFF. CDR3 in DNA: TGTGCCAGCAGTCCCCCAGGGGCGAACACCGGGGAGCTGTTTTTT.

This clonotype was detected ten times or more. V is TRBV11-3 and J is TRBJ2-2; D call uncertain. Looked up from germline, CDR1 is SGHNT and CDR2 is YENEEA. V dropped 5 bases and J dropped 3 bases, with 13 bases sitting between them. The CDR3 is 15 amino acids. CDR3 in DNA: TGTGCCAGCAGCCTCAGCAGGTCGGACACCGGGGAGCTGTTTTTT. Translation: CASSLSRSDTGELFF.

This clonotype was seen many times. The chain combines TRBV30 with TRBJ1-1; D is uncertain. V gave up 2 bases and J gave up 3 bases, with 10 bases separating them. This CDR3 region has 13 residues. CDR1 and CDR2 from the germline V gene are GTSNPN and SVGIG (reference sequence). The CDR3 bases are TGTGCCTGGAGTTCACGGCTTGACACTGAAGCTTTCTTT. Protein: CAWSSRLDTEAFF. Full variable domain (outside the CDR3, taken from reference TRBV30 and TRBJ1-1): SQTIHQWPATLVQPVGSPLSLECTVEGTSNPNLYWYRQAAGRGLQLLFYSVGIGQISSEVPQNLSASRPQDRQFILSSKKLLLSDSGFYLCAWSSRLDTEAFFGQGTRLTVV.

Of note for this clonotype: A read error may be the cause here, since a much bigger clone is one base away. The chain couples TRBV20-1 to TRBJ1-6, with 8 nucleotides matching TRBD1. The CDR3 length is 15 residues. Germline V gives CDR1 DFQATT, CDR2 SNEGSKA (reference sequence). CDR3 residues: CSAREAGGNNSSLHF. The CDR3 DNA follows: TGCAGTGCTAGAGAAGCAGGGGGCAATAATTCATCCCTCCACTTT.

The rearrangement uses TRBV6-5 and TRBJ1-1; TRBD1 is a possible D gene (5 bases). V lost 0 bases and J lost 5, with 16 bases in between. This CDR3 spans 16 amino acids. The germline gives CDR1 MNHEY, CDR2 SVGAGI. CDR3 in amino acids: CASSYSLQDELTEAFF. The DNA for the CDR3 is TGTGCCAGCAGTTACTCGTTACAGGATGAGCTAACTGAAGCTTTCTTT.

At least ten counts were recorded for this clonotype. V is TRBV28 and J is TRBJ2-2; 8 nucleotides line up with TRBD1. This CDR3 is 13 amino acids long. The germline gives CDR1 MDHEN, CDR2 SYDVKM. V gave up 7 bases and J gave up 6 bases; unmatched junction bases: 4. This chain's CDR3 is CASTGTGPGELFF. For the CDR3, the DNA is TGTGCCAGCACCGGGACAGGCCCCGGGGAGCTGTTTTTT.

This clonotype was recorded many times. The chain is built from TRBV6-1 and TRBJ2-7, with D possibly called TRBD1 or TRBD2 (7 bases each). V lost 4 bases to trimming and J lost 6 bases, with 22 bases between them. CDR3 length: 16 residues. Per germline, CDR1 MNHNS and CDR2 SASEGT. The CDR3 protein is CASSVQGGWVVGEQYF. CDR3 DNA sequence: TGTGCCAGCAGTGTTCAGGGGGGGTGGGTAGTCGGCGAGCAGTACTTC.

The chain links TRBV11-3 to TRBJ1-1; no clear D gene. V was trimmed by 3 bases and J by 3 bases, leaving 14 bases between them. The CDR3 extends over 15 amino acids. Per the germline V gene, CDR1 is SGHNT and CDR2 is YENEEA. Here the CDR3 reads CASSFTQNRYTEAFF. The CDR3 DNA sequence: TGTGCCAGCAGCTTTACCCAAAATCGATACACTGAAGCTTTCTTT.

This clonotype occurred a few times. This chain joins TRBV28 and TRBJ2-1; no firm D call. CDR1 and CDR2 (germline): MDHEN, SYDVKM. V dropped 1 base and J dropped 6 bases, with 16 bases sitting between them. This CDR3 has 16 amino acids. CDR3 amino acids: CASSLLAPTLRNEQFF. The DNA of the CDR3 is TGTGCCAGCAGTTTATTGGCTCCCACCTTGCGCAATGAGCAGTTCTTC. Supplemented by reference TRBV28 and TRBJ2-1, the full variable domain reads DVKVTQSSRYLVKRTGEKVFLECVQDMDHENMFWYRQDPGLGLRLIYFSYDVKMKEKGDIPEGYSVSREKKERFSLILESASTNQTSMYLCASSLLAPTLRNEQFFGPGTRLTVL.

This clonotype has ten or more counts. One junction end disagrees with the germline gene, perhaps due to a read error. This chain joins TRBV11-2 and TRBJ2-7, with D possibly TRBD2 on 6 matching bases. The CDR3 has 14 residues. Germline V CDR1 and CDR2: SGHAT, FQNNGV. CDR3 in amino acids: CASSLEGGAGEQYF. CDR3 bases: TGTGCCAGCAGCCTAGAGGGAGGTGCTGGGGAGCAGTACTTC.

This clonotype was observed many times. The gene calls are TRBV7-8 and TRBJ2-7; 8 bases match TRBD1. Germline values: CDR1 SGHVS, CDR2 FQNEAQ. Germline trimming cut 5 bases from V and 4 bases from J; bases unmatched to any gene: 10. There are 15 residues in the CDR3. Here the CDR3 DNA reads TGTGCCAGCAGCAGGCGGACAGGGACCCTATACGAGCAGTACTTC. Its translation: CASSRRTGTLYEQYF.

Notes on this clonotype: A single base separates this from a much larger clone, so it may be a read error. The chain recombines TRBV30 with TRBJ1-1; D unresolved. The CDR3 covers 14 residues. Looked up from germline, CDR1 is GTSNPN and CDR2 is SVGIG (reference sequence). CDR3 in DNA: TGTGCCTGGAGTGTACATCCAGGTTGGACTGAAGCTGTCTTT. Residues: CAWSVHPGWTEAVF.